What follows describes a single TCR beta chain. The CDR3 contains 15 residues. Germline CDR1 reads MDHEN; CDR2 reads SYDVKM. Trimming took 3 bases from V and 1 from J, leaving 10 bases between them. This sample is part of a study of cytomegalovirus exposure and HLA in healthy donors. 60 Vbeta and 13 Jbeta primers were used in PCR. Profiled with immunoSEQ multiplex PCR; TCRdb holds only in-frame clones, not every one. The repertoire includes 150,000 to 200,000 clones, around 83% of them detected once, and roughly 6.7% sits in the top ten. Donors showed nominal health when sampled, although they likely had unrecorded immune exposures.

V gene TRBV28 combines with J gene TRBJ2-1, with D possibly matching TRBD2 (5 bases). The sequencing input was PBMCs. The receptor was isolated from a man in his fifties in good health and CMV-seropositive. CDR3 amino acids: CASSLPGKSYNEQFF. In DNA form, the CDR3 reads TGTGCCAGCAGTTTGCCGGGGAAGTCCTACAATGAGCAGTTCTTC.